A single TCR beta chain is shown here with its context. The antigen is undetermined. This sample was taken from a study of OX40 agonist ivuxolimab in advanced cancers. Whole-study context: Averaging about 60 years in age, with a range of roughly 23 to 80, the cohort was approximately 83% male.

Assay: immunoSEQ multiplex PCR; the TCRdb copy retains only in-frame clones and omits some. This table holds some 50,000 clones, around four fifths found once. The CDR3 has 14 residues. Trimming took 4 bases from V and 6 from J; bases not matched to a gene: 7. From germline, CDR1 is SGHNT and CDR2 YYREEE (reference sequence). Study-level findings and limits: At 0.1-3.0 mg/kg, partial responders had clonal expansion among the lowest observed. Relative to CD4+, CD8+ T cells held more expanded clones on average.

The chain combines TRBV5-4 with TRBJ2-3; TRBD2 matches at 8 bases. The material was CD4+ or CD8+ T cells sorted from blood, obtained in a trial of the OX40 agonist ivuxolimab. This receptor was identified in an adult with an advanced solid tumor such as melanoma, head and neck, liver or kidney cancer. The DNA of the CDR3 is TGTGCCAGCAGCCCGGGACTAGGGCCGGATACGCAGTATTTT. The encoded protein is CASSPGLGPDTQYF. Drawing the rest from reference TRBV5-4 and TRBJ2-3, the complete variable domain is ETGVTQSPTHLIKTRGQQVTLRCSSQSGHNTVSWYQQALGQGPQFIFQYYREEENGRGNFPPRFSGLQFPNYSSELNVNALELDDSALYLCASSPGLGPDTQYFGPGTRLTVL.